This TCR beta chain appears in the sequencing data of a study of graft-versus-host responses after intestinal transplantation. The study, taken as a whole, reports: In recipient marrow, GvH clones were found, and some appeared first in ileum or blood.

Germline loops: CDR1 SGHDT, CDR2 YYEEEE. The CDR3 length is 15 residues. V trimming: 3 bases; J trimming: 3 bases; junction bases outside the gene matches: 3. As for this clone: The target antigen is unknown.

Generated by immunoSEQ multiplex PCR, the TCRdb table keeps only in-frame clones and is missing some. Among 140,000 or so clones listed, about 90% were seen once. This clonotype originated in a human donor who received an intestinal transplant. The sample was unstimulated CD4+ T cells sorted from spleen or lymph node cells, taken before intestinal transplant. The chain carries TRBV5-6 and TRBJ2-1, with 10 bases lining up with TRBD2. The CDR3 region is CASSYPSGSYNEQFF. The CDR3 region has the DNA TGTGCCAGCAGCTACCCTAGCGGGAGCTACAATGAGCAGTTCTTC.